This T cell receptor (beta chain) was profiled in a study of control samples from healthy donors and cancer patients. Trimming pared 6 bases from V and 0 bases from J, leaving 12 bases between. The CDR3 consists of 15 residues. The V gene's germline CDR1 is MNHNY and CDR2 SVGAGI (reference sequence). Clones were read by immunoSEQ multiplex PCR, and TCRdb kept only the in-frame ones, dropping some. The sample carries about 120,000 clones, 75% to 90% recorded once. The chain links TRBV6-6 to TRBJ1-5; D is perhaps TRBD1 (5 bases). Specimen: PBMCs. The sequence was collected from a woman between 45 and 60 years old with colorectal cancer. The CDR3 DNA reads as TGTGCCAGCAGCGGGGGGGGATATAGCAATCAGCCCCAGCATTTT. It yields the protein CASSGGGYSNQPQHF.